The 22 T cell receptor beta chains reported below all come from one sample, sequenced in a study of tissue T cells after allogeneic stem cell transplantation. Libraries were prepared by immunoSEQ multiplex PCR; TCRdb keeps only in-frame clonotypes and omits some of them. This repertoire shows 35,000 to 50,000 clones, approximately 92% found once; its top ten account for about 4%. The material was blood, obtained before transplantation. The receptor set was obtained from a woman between 35 and 70 years old who later had graft-versus-host disease after an allogeneic stem cell transplant.

V and J are TRBV7-2 and TRBJ2-3, with D perhaps TRBD1 (6 bases). Germline V lookup: CDR1 SGHTA, CDR2 FQGNSA. There are 16 residues in the CDR3. V shed 5 bases and J shed 2 bases, with 17 bases lying between them. The CDR3 region is CASSPQGLILTDTQYF. For the CDR3, the DNA is TGTGCCAGCAGCCCCCAGGGGCTGATCCTCACAGATACGCAGTATTTT.

J is TRBJ1-5 and V is TRBV7-9; possible D gene TRBD1, 5 bases. This CDR3 is 13 amino acids long. Germline V gene lookup returns CDR1 SEHNR and CDR2 FQNEAQ (reference sequence). V was cut by 0 bases and J by 6 bases, with 6 bases left in between. This CDR3 is CASSLAGLQPQHF. The CDR3, as DNA: TGTGCCAGCAGCTTAGCGGGGCTTCAGCCCCAGCATTTT.

The J gene is TRBJ2-5, the V gene TRBV29-1, with TRBD2 matching 9 bases. This CDR3 contains 16 residues. V was clipped by 3 bases and J by 7 bases; unmatched bases: 15. CDR1 SQVTM and CDR2 ANQGSEA come from the germline V gene. The CDR3 protein is CSVEDGREGFFGTQYF. CDR3 bases: TGCAGCGTTGAGGACGGGCGGGAGGGCTTCTTTGGGACCCAGTACTTC.

V and J are TRBV30 and TRBJ1-5; TRBD1 matches 11 bases. The CDR3 is 15 residues long. After removal of 0 bases from V and 6 bases from J, the junction contained 4 bases not matched to a gene. CDR1 and CDR2 from the germline V gene are GTSNPN and SVGIG (reference sequence). CDR3 protein: CAWSVRGQGVQPQHF. CDR3 nucleotide sequence: TGTGCCTGGAGTGTACGGGGACAGGGGGTTCAGCCCCAGCATTTT.

This chain links TRBV9 with TRBJ1-4, with TRBD1 as a possible D gene (5 bases). Germline V gene sequence: CDR1 SGDLS, CDR2 YYNGEE. There are 16 residues in the CDR3. V lost 7 bases and J 0 bases, leaving 16 bases between the germline ends. The DNA for the CDR3 is TGTGCCAGCTCACCGGGGGTATTGTCAACTAATGAAAAACTGTTTTTT. This gives the protein CASSPGVLSTNEKLFF.

The chain couples TRBV6-5 to TRBJ2-3; TRBD2 aligns across 11 bases. Germline loops: CDR1 MNHEY, CDR2 SVGAGI. The V and J ends lost 5 bases and 1 base, in that order; junction bases with no gene match: 2. The CDR3 consists of 15 residues. This CDR3 reads CASSMTSGGTDTQYF. CDR3 nucleotides: TGTGCCAGCAGTATGACTAGCGGGGGCACAGATACGCAGTATTTT.

This rearrangement joins TRBV14 to TRBJ2-1; 9 nucleotides match TRBD2. The CDR3 extends over 19 amino acids. Germline V gene sequence: CDR1 SGHDN, CDR2 FVKESK. V lost 0 bases, J lost 7 bases, and 16 bases stayed unmatched. CDR3 nucleotides: TGTGCCAGCAGCCAAGAGAGCTTGCTACTAGCGGGCCCCGATAATGAGCAGTTCTTC. This sequence encodes CASSQESLLLAGPDNEQFF.

The CDR3 bases are TGTGCCAGTAGTAGGAAGCAGGGGGGAGAGACCCAGTACTTC. Protein product: CASSRKQGGETQYF. The chain employs TRBV19 and TRBJ2-5; a possible D gene is TRBD1 (7 bases). In germline, CDR1 is LNHDA, CDR2 SQIVND (reference sequence). V shed 4 bases and J shed 4 bases, with 13 bases lying between them. The CDR3 covers 14 residues.

The chain carries TRBV9 and TRBJ2-2, with TRBD2 as a possible D gene (6 bases). CDR1 is SGDLS and CDR2 is YYNGEE in the germline V gene. This CDR3 has 13 residues. Trimming left V 4 bases short and J 7 bases short, with 11 bases between. The CDR3 spells CASSTREFGELFF. In nucleotides, the CDR3 is TGTGCCAGCAGCACCCGGGAGTTCGGGGAGCTGTTTTTT.

This clone appeared a few times. V gene TRBV4-3 combines with J gene TRBJ2-6; no reliable D call. Trimming removed 0 bases at V and 0 bases at J, with 6 bases between. The CDR3 is 16 residues long. The germline gives CDR1 LGHNA, CDR2 YSLEER. The CDR3 protein is CASSQESGSGANVLTF. The CDR3 coding sequence is TGCGCCAGCAGCCAAGAATCGGGCTCTGGGGCCAACGTCCTGACTTTC.

The genes are TRBV28 and TRBJ1-2; no definite D call. The CDR3 has 14 amino acids. Germline lookup yields CDR1 MDHEN and CDR2 SYDVKM. Trimming cost V 4 bases and J 8 bases, with 17 bases left between them. In DNA, the CDR3 is TGTGCCAGCAGTTCCTCAAATCGAGAAGAGGGCTACACCTTC. Translating it yields CASSSSNREEGYTF.

The rearrangement uses TRBV4-3 and TRBJ2-2; 11 bases agree with TRBD2. V gave up 4 bases and J gave up 6 bases; unmatched junction bases: 1. Germline-derived CDR1 and CDR2 are LGHNA and YSLEER. This CDR3 comprises 14 residues. The CDR3 sequence: CASSPGLAAGELFF. The CDR3 nucleotides are TGCGCCAGCAGCCCGGGACTAGCGGCCGGGGAGCTGTTTTTT.

The chain recombines TRBV30 with TRBJ2-7; tentatively, D is TRBD2 (6 bases). The V gene's germline CDR1 is GTSNPN and CDR2 SVGIG (reference sequence). The germline V and J ends were trimmed by 2 bases and 3 bases, with 14 bases remaining between them. The CDR3 is 14 residues long. CDR3: CAWSSLRRDYEQYF. CDR3 DNA sequence: TGTGCCTGGAGTTCGTTGCGGCGGGACTACGAGCAGTACTTC.

The gene calls are TRBV6-5 and TRBJ2-3, with D tentatively TRBD2 (6 bases). In germline, CDR1 is MNHEY, CDR2 SVGAGI. The germline V and J ends were trimmed by 9 bases and 5 bases, with 15 bases remaining between them. The CDR3 length is 13 residues. The CDR3, as DNA: TGTGCCAGGGCGGAGGGCCTAGGAGATACGCAGTATTTT. It translates to CARAEGLGDTQYF.

This sequence joins TRBV7-9 and TRBJ1-1, with 7 bases matching TRBD1. The CDR3 spans 17 residues. The junction had 12 bases not matched to a gene; V was cut back by 2 bases and J by 3 bases. Germline assignment: CDR1 SEHNR and CDR2 FQNEAQ (reference sequence). The DNA for the CDR3 is TGTGCCAGCAGCTTAAAGGGACAGATCACCCGGGACACTGAAGCTTTCTTT. It translates to CASSLKGQITRDTEAFF.

The rearrangement joins TRBV3-1 (or the pseudogene TRBV3-2) to TRBJ1-4, with TRBD1 as a possible D gene (6 bases). The V gene lost 0 bases and the J gene lost 11 bases, with 10 bases spanning the gap. The CDR3 runs 13 residues. In germline, CDR1 is LGHDT, CDR2 YNNKEL (reference sequence). The CDR3 region has the DNA TGTGCCAGCAGCCAAGATACAGGGCTGAAACTGTTTTTT. The encoded protein is CASSQDTGLKLFF.

The chain combines TRBV7-2 with TRBJ1-1; TRBD1 aligns across 7 bases. The trim removed 6 bases at V and 3 bases at J, leaving 7 bases unmatched. The CDR3 consists of 14 residues. Germline values: CDR1 SGHTA, CDR2 FQGNSA. CDR3 nucleotides: TGTGCCAGCAGGCCTACAGGGGTCGACACTGAAGCTTTCTTT. It is translated as CASRPTGVDTEAFF.

The V call is TRBV27, the J call TRBJ2-1; no clear D. Deletions cut 1 base from V and 4 bases from J, with 14 bases between. This CDR3 region has 16 residues. Germline V gene data show CDR1 as MNHEY and CDR2 as SMNVEV (reference sequence). Here the CDR3 DNA reads TGTGCCAGCAGTTTATGCGTCTTTATAGCTTACAATGAGCAGTTCTTC. Its translation: CASSLCVFIAYNEQFF.

The rearrangement links TRBV7-2 to TRBJ1-1; D is perhaps TRBD1 (5 bases). Deletions cut 8 bases from V and 2 bases from J, with 24 bases between. The CDR3 loop spans 17 amino acids. CDR1 and CDR2 from the germline V gene are SGHTA and FQGNSA. The CDR3 bases are TGTGCCAGCCGTATCAGGGCCTCAGTAGGCGTTAACACTGAAGCTTTCTTT. Protein product: CASRIRASVGVNTEAFF.

This clone has a single count. The chain recombines TRBV25-1 with TRBJ1-4; D possibly corresponds to TRBD1 (6 bases). Trimming shortened V by 4 bases and J by 0 bases, and 12 bases separated the two germline ends. CDR3 length: 16 residues. From germline, CDR1 is MGHDK and CDR2 SYGVNS. CDR3 DNA sequence: TGTGCCAGCAGTGGGGCAGGGGAAGCAACTAATGAAAAACTGTTTTTT. Translating it yields CASSGAGEATNEKLFF.

V usage is TRBV24-1 and J usage is TRBJ2-1; TRBD2 matches at 13 bases. With 4 bases clipped from V and 6 bases from J, the junction kept 8 bases outside the gene matches. This CDR3 is built from 17 residues. Germline assignment: CDR1 KGHDR and CDR2 SFDVKD. The CDR3 protein is CATSESPLAGGGNEQFF. CDR3 in DNA: TGTGCCACCAGTGAGTCTCCACTAGCGGGAGGGGGCAATGAGCAGTTCTTC.

J is TRBJ2-1 and V is TRBV5-1; 9 bases match TRBD1. Germline V gene data show CDR1 as SGHRS and CDR2 as YFSETQ. Trimming at V came to 5 bases and at J to 9 bases, leaving 9 bases not matched to a gene. CDR3 length: 14 residues. This CDR3 reads CASRSGTGRGEQFF. CDR3 DNA: TGCGCCAGCAGGTCCGGGACAGGGAGGGGTGAGCAGTTCTTC.